This T cell receptor beta chain was observed in a study of T cells after yellow fever vaccination. With respect to this clonotype: The antigen is unknown.

Template switching with 5'RACE generated the TCR cDNA and added a universal primer site and UMIs. MiXCR, applied by TCRdb to the 5' RACE reads, yields one record per CDR3 protein. The profile shows 200,000 to 300,000 distinct CDR3 sequences, around 6.7% of them singletons. General study findings and limits: Reappearance after the booster was seen for most primary-vaccination clones, at 95% to 96% CD4 and about 90% CD8. There was a small share of clonotypes that showed up in both the CD4 and CD8 compartments.

V lost 5 bases, J lost 6 bases, and 2 bases stayed unmatched. The germline V gene encodes CDR1 SGHAT and CDR2 FQDESV (reference sequence). The CDR3 length is 13 residues. The chain employs TRBV11-1 and TRBJ2-1, with 9 bases matching TRBD1. The receptor was isolated from a man aged 30 to 39 who received the YFV17D yellow fever vaccine. Sample: CD4+ T cells sorted from PBMCs, taken on the day of the yellow fever booster vaccination. The CDR3 DNA reads TGTGCCAGCAGCCACAGGGGGCTCAATGAGCAGTTCTTC. Amino acids: CASSHRGLNEQFF.